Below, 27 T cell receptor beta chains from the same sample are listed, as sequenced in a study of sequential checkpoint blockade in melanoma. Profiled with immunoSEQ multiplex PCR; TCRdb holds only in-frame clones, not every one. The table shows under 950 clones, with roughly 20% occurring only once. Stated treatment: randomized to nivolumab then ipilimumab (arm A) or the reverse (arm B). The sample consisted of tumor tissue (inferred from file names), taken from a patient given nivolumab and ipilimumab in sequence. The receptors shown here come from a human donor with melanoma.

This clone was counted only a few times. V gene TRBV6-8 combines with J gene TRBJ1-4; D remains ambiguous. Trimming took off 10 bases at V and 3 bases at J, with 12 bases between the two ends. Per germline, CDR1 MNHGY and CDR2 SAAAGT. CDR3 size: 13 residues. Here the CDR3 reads CATLDGPNEKLFF. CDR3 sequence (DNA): TGTGCCACCTTGGACGGGCCTAATGAAAAACTGTTTTTT.

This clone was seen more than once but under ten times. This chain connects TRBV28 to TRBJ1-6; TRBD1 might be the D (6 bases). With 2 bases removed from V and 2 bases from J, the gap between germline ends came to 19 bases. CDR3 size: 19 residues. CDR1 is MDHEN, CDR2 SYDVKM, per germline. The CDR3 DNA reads TGTGCCAGCAGTTTACGGGACACCTTAGGGGTGACCTATAATTCACCCCTCCACTTT. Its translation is CASSLRDTLGVTYNSPLHF.

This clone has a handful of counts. The CDR3 region is CASSLPDSYEQYF. CDR3 nucleotide sequence: TGTGCCAGCTCACTCCCGGACAGCTACGAGCAGTACTTC. The chain has TRBV18 and TRBJ2-7; possible D gene TRBD1, 6 bases. Germline CDR1 KGHSH, CDR2 LQKENI. The CDR3 runs to 13 residues. Trimming shortened V by 4 bases and J by 3 bases, and 10 bases separated the two germline ends.

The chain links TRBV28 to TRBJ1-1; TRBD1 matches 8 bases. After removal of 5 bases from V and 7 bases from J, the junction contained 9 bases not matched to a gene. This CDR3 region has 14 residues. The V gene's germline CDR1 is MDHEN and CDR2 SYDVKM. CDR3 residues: CASSPRGPTYEAFF. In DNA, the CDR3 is TGTGCCAGCAGTCCCAGGGGGCCCACTTATGAAGCTTTCTTT.

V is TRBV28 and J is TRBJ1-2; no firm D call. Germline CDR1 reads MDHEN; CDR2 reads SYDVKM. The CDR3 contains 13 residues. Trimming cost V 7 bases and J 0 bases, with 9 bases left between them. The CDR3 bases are TGTGCCAGCACCCCCGCGGCTAACTATGGCTACACCTTC. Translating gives CASTPAANYGYTF.

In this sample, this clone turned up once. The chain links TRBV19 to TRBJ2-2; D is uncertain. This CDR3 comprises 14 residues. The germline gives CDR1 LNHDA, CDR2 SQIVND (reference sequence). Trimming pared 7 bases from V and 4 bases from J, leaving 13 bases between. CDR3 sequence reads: CASKSGRSTGELFF. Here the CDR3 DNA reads TGTGCCAGTAAATCCGGACGGAGCACCGGGGAGCTGTTTTTT.

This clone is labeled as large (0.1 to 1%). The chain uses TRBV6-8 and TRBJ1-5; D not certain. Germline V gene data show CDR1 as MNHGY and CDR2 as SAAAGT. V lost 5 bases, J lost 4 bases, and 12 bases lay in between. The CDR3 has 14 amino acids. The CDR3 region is CASSPWTVNQPQHF. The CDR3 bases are TGTGCCAGCAGTCCCTGGACCGTTAATCAGCCCCAGCATTTT.

Here the CDR3 reads CATRLGYTEAFF. CDR3 DNA sequence: TGTGCCACCCGTTTGGGGTACACTGAAGCTTTCTTT. The rearrangement joins TRBV6-8 to TRBJ1-1, with D unresolved. This CDR3 region has 12 residues. V was trimmed by 10 bases and J by 3 bases, leaving 12 bases between them. CDR1 MNHGY and CDR2 SAAAGT come from the germline V gene.

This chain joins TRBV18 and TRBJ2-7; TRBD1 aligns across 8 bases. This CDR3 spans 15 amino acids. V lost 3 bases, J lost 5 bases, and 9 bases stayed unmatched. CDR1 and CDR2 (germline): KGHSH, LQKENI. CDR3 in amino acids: CASSPGRTGNDEQYF. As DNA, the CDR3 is TGTGCCAGCTCACCTGGAAGGACAGGGAACGACGAGCAGTACTTC.

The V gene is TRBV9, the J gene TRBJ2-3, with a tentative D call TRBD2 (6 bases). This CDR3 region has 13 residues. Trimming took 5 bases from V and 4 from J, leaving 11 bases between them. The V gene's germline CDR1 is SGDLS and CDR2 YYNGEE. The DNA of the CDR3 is TGTGCCAGCAGGTCGGGGACTCCAGATACGCAGTATTTT. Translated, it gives CASRSGTPDTQYF.

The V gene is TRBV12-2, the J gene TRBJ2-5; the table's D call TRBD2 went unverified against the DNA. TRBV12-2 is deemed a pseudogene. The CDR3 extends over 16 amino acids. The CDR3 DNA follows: TGTGCCAGTGGGGGGTCCGGGACTAGCGGACAAGAGACCCAGTACTTC. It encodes CASGGSGTSGQETQYF.

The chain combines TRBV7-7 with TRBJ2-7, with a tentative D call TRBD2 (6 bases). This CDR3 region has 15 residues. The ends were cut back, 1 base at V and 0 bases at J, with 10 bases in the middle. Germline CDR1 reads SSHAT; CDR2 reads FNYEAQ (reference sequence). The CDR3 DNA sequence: TGTGCCAGCAGCTTAGAGGCGGGGACCTCCTACGAGCAGTACTTC. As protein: CASSLEAGTSYEQYF. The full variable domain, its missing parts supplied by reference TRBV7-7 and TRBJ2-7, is GAGVSQSPRYKVTKRGQDVTLRCDPISSHATLYWYQQALGQGPEFLTYFNYEAQPDKSGLPSDRFSAERPEGSISTLTIQRTEQRDSAMYRCASSLEAGTSYEQYFGPGTRLTVT.

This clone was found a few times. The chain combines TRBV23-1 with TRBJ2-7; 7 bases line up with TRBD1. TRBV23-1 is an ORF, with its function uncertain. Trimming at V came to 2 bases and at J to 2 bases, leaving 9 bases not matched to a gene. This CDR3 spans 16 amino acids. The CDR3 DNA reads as TGCGCCAGCAGTCAAACCTCGACAGGGCCCCCCTACGAGCAGTACTTC. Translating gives CASSQTSTGPPYEQYF.

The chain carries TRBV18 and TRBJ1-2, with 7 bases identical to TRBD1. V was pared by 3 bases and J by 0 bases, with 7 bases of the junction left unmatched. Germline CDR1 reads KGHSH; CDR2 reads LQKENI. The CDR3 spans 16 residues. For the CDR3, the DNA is TGTGCCAGCTCACCTATTCGGGACAGCTCTAACTATGGCTACACCTTC. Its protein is CASSPIRDSSNYGYTF.

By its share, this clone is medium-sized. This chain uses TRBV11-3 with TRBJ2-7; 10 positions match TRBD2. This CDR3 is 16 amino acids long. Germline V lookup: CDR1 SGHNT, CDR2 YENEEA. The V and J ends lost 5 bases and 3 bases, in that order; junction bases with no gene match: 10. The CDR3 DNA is TGTGCCAGCAGCCCCCTCCTAGCGGGGGCTCTCTACGAGCAGTACTTC. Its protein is CASSPLLAGALYEQYF.

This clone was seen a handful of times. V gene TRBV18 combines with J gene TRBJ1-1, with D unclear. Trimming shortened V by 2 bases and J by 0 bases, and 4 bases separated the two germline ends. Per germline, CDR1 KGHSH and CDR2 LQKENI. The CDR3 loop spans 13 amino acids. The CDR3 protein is CASSPLVNTEAFF. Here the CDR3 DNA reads TGTGCCAGCTCACCATTGGTGAACACTGAAGCTTTCTTT.

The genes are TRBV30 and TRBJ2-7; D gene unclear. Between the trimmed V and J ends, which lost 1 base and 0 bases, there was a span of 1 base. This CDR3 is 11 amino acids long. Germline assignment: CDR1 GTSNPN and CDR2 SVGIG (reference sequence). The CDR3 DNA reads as TGTGCCTGGAGTGCCTCCTACGAGCAGTACTTC. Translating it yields CAWSASYEQYF.

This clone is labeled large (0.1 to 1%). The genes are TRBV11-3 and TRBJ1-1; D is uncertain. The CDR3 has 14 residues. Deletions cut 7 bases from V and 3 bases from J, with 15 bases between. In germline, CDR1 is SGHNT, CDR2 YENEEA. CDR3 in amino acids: CASTPEGADTEAFF. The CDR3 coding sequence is TGTGCCAGCACCCCAGAGGGCGCGGACACTGAAGCTTTCTTT.

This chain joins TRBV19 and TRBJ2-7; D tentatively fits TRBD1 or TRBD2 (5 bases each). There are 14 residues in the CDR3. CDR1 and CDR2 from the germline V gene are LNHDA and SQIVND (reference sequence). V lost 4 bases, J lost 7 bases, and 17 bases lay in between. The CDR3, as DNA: TGTGCCAGTAGTACTGGGGACGGCCTCGGGGAGCAGTACTTC. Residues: CASSTGDGLGEQYF.

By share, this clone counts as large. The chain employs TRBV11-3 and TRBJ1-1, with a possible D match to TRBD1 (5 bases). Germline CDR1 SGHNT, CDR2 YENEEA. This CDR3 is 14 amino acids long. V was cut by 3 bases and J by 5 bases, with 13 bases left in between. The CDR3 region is CASSFFVGGTEAFF. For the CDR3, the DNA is TGTGCCAGCAGCTTCTTCGTGGGGGGGACTGAAGCTTTCTTT. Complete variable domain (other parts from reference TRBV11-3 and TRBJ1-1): EAGVVQSPRYKIIEKKQPVAFWCNPISGHNTLYWYLQNLGQGPELLIRYENEEAVDDSQLPKDRFSAERLKGVDSTLKIQPAELGDSAVYLCASSFFVGGTEAFFGQGTRLTVV.

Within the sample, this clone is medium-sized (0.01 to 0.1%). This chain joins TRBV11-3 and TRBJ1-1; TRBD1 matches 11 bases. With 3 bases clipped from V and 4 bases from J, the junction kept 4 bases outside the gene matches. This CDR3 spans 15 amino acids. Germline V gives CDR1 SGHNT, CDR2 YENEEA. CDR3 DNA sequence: TGTGCCAGCAGCTTGACGGGACAGGGGGGCACTGAAGCTTTCTTT. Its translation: CASSLTGQGGTEAFF.

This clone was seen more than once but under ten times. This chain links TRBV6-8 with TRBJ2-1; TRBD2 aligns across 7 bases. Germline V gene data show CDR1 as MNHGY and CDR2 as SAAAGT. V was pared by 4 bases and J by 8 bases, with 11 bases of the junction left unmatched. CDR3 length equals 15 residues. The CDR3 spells CASSFSGLDAYEQFF. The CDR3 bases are TGTGCCAGCAGTTTTTCTGGACTAGATGCGTATGAGCAGTTCTTC.

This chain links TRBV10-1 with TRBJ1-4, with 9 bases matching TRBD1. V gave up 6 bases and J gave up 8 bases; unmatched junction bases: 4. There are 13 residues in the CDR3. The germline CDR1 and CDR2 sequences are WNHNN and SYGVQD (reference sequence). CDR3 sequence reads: CASSRDRAEKLFF. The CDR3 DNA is TGCGCCAGCAGCCGGGACAGGGCGGAAAAACTGTTTTTT.

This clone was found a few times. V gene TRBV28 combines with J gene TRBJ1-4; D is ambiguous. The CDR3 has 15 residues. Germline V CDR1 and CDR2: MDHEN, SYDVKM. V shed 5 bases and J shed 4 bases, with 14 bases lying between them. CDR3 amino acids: CASSRVGVGNEKLFF. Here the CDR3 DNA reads TGTGCCAGCAGTCGAGTGGGAGTCGGTAATGAAAAACTGTTTTTT. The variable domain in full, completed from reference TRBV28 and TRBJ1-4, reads DVKVTQSSRYLVKRTGEKVFLECVQDMDHENMFWYRQDPGLGLRLIYFSYDVKMKEKGDIPEGYSVSREKKERFSLILESASTNQTSMYLCASSRVGVGNEKLFFGSGTQLSVL.

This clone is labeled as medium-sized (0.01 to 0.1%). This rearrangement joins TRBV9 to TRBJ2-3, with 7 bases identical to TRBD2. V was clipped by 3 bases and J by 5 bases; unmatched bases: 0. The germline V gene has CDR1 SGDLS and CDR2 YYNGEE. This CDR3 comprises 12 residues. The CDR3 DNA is TGTGCCAGCAGCGGCGGGGGAGATACGCAGTATTTT. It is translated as CASSGGGDTQYF.

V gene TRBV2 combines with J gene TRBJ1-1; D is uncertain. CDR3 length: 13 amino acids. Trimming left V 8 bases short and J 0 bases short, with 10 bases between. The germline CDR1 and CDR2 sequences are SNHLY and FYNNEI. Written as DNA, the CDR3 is TGTGCCAGCGTTGAGGCGATGAACACTGAAGCTTTCTTT. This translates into CASVEAMNTEAFF.

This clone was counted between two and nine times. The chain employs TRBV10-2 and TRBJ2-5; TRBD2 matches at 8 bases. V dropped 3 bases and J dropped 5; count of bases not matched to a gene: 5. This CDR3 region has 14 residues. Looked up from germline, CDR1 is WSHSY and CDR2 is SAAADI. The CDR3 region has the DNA TGCGCCAGCAGTGAAATAGCGGGGCGGGAGACCCAGTACTTC. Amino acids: CASSEIAGRETQYF.